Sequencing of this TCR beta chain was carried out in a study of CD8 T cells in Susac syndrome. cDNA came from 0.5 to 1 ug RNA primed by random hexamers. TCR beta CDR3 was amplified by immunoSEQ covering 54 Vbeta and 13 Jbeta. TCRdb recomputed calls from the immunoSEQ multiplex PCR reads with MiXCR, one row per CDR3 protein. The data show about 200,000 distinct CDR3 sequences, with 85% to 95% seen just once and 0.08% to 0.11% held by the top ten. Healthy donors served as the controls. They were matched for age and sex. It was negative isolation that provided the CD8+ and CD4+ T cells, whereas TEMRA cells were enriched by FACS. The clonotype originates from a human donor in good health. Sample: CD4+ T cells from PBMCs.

The CDR3 bases are TGTGCCAGCAGCCAAGCGGGGGGCTACACCTTC. It codes for CASSQAGGYTF. This chain joins TRBV14 and TRBJ1-2; no clear D. V lost 1 base and J 8 bases, leaving 5 bases between the germline ends. There are 11 residues in the CDR3. Germline V CDR1 and CDR2: SGHDN, FVKESK.